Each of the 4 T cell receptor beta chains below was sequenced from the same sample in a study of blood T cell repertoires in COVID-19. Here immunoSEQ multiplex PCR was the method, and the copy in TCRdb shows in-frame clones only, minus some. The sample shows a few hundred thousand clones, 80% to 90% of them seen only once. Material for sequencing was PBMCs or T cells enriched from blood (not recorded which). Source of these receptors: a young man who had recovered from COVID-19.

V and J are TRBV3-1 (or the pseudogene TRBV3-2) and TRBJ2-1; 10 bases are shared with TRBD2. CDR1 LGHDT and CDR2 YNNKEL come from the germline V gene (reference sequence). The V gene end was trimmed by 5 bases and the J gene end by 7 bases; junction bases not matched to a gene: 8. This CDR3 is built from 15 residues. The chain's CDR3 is CASSETSGARNEQFF. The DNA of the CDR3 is TGTGCCAGCAGCGAAACTAGCGGGGCTAGAAATGAGCAGTTCTTC.

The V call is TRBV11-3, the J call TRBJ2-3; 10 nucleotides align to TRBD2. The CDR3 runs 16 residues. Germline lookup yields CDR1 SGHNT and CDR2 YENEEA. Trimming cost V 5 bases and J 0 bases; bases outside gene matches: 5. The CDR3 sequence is CASSPGLAESTDTQYF. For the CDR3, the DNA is TGTGCCAGCAGCCCTGGACTAGCGGAGAGCACAGATACGCAGTATTTT. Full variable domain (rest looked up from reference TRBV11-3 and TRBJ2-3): EAGVVQSPRYKIIEKKQPVAFWCNPISGHNTLYWYLQNLGQGPELLIRYENEEAVDDSQLPKDRFSAERLKGVDSTLKIQPAELGDSAVYLCASSPGLAESTDTQYFGPGTRLTVL.

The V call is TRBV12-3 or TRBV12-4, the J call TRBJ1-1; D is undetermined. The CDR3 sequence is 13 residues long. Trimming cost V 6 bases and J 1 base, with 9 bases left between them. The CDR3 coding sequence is TGTGCCAGCAGCTCTAATCGGAACACTGAAGCTTTCTTT. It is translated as CASSSNRNTEAFF.

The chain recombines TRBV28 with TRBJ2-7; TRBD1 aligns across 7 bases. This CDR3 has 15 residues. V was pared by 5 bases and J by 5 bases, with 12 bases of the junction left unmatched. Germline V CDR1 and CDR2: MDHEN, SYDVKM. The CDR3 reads CASSERSTGVHEQYF. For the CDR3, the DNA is TGTGCCAGCAGTGAACGATCAACAGGGGTACACGAGCAGTACTTC.